This T cell receptor (beta chain) stems from a study of blood T cell repertoires in COVID-19. Overall study context: T cells, B-cell-depleted T cells, or PBMCs supplied cDNA or gDNA.

Allocation to cohorts depended on clinical history reported by the participants. Data came from immunoSEQ multiplex PCR; TCRdb stores just in-frame clones and leaves some out. Here the sample spans 300,000 to 350,000 clones, roughly 87% being singletons. The sample consisted of PBMCs or T cells enriched from blood (not recorded which). The sequence came from a woman aged 30 to 39 who had recovered from COVID-19.

The CDR3 protein is CASSLEGRRGAPETQYF. CDR3 DNA sequence: TGTGCCAGCAGCTTAGAGGGTCGCAGGGGGGCCCCAGAGACCCAGTACTTC. The chain recombines TRBV11-2 with TRBJ2-5; possible D gene TRBD1, 7 bases. This CDR3 is built from 17 residues. The V end was cut by 0 bases, the J end by 4 bases, with 18 bases between. Germline V gene data show CDR1 as SGHAT and CDR2 as FQNNGV. The whole variable domain, filled in from reference TRBV11-2 and TRBJ2-5, reads EAGVAQSPRYKIIEKRQSVAFWCNPISGHATLYWYQQILGQGPKLLIQFQNNGVVDDSQLPKDRFSAERLKGVDSTLKIQPAKLEDSAVYLCASSLEGRRGAPETQYFGPGTRLLVL.